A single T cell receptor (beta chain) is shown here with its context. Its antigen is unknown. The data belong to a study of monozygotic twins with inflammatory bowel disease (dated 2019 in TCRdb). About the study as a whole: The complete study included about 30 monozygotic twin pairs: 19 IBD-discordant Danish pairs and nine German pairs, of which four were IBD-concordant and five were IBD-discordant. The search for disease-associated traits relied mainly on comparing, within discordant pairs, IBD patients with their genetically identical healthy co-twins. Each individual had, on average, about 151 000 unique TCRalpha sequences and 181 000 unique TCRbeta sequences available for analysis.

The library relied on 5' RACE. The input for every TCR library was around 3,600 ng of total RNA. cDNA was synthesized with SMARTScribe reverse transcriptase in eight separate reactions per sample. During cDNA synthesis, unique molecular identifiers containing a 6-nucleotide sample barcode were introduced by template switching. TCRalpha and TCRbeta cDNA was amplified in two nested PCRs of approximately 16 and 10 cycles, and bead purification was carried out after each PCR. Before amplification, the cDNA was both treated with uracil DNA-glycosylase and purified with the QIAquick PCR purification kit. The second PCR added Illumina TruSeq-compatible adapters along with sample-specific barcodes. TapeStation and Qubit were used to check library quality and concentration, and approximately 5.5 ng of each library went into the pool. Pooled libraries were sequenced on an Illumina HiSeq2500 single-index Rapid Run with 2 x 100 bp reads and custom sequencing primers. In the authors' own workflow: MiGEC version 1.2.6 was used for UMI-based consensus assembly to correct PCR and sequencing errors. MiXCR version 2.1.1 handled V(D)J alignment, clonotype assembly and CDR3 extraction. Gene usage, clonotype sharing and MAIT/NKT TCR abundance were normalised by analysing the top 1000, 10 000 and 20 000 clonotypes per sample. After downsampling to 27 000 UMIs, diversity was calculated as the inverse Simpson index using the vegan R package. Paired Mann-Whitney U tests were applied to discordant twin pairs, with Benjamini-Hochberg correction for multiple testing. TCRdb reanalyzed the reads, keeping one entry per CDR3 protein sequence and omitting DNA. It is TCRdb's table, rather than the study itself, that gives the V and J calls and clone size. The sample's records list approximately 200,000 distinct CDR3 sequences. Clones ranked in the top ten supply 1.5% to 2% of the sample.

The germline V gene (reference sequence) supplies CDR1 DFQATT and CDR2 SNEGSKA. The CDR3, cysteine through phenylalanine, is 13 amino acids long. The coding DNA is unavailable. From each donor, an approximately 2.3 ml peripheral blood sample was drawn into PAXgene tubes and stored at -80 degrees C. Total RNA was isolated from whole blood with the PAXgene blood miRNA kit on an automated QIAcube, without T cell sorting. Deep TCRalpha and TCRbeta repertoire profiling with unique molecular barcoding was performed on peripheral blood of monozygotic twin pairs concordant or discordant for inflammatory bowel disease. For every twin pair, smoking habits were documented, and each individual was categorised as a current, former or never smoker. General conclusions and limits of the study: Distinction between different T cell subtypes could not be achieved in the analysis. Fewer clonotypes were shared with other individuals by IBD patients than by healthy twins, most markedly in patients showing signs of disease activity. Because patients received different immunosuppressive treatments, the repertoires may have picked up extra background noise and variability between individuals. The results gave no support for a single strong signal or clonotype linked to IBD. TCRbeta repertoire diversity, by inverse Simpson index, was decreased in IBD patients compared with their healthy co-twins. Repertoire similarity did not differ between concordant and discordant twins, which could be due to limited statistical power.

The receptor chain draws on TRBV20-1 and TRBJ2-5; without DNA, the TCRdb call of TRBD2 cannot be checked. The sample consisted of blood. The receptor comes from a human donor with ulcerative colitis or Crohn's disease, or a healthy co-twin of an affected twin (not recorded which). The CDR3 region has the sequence CSARGLRRETQYF.